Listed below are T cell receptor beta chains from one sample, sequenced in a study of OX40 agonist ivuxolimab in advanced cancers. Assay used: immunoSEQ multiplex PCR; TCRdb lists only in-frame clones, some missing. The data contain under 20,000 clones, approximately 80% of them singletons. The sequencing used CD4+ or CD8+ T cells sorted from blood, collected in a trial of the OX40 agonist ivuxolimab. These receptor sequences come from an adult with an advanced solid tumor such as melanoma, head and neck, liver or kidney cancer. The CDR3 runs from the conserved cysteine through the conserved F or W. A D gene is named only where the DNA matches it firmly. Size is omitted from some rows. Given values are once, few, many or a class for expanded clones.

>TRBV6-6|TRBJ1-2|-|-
TGTGCCAGCAGCCCGCGGGGGGGGTTCTATGGCTACACCTTC
CASSPRGGFYGYTF
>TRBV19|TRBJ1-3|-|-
TGTGCCAGTTCCCCAGCAGGCTCTGGAAACACCATATATTTT
CASSPAGSGNTIYF
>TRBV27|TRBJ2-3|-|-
TGTGCCTCCGCAACAGGACCGGACACAGATACGCAGTATTTT
CASATGPDTDTQYF
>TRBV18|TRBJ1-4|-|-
TGTGCCAGCTCACCAAGGGACAAAGTTGCAACTAATGAAAAACTGTTTTTT
CASSPRDKVATNEKLFF
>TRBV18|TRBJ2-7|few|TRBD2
TGTGCCAGCTCACCGGGACTAGCGGGAGGCTACGAGCAGTACTTC
CASSPGLAGGYEQYF
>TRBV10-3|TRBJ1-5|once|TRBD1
TGTGCCACCGGACAGGGGGTTAATCAGCCCCAGCATTTT
CATGQGVNQPQHF
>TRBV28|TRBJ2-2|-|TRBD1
TGTGCCAGCAGATCGGGACAGGGGGCCGGGGAGCTGTTTTTT
CASRSGQGAGELFF
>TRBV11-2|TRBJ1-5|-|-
TGTGCCAGCAGCCGGACGGGGGCCAGCAATCAGCCCCAGCATTTT
CASSRTGASNQPQHF
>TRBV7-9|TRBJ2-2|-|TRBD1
TGTGCCAGCAGCTTAGTAGGGGGCCGTACCGGGGAGCTGTTTTTT
CASSLVGGRTGELFF
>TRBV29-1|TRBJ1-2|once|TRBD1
TGCAGCGGGGACAGTTCGACCTTC
CSGDSSTF
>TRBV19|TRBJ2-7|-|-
TGTGCCAGTAGTATAGCCCCCACGGGCGGCGAGCAGTACTTC
CASSIAPTGGEQYF
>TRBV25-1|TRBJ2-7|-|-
TGTGCCAACCCTTTACCGGGACGTGACTCCTACGAGCAGTACTTC
CANPLPGRDSYEQYF
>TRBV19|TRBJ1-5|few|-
TGTGCCAGTAGTATAAGTGCGCAGGGTACCGGTCAGCCCCAGCATTTT
CASSISAQGTGQPQHF
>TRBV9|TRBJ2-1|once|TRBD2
TGTGCCAGCAGCCCAGAGGGACTAGCGGGACTTGAGCAGTTCTTC
CASSPEGLAGLEQFF
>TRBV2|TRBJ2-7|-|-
TGTGCCAGCACCTGGAGGGGGTACGAGCAGTACTTC
CASTWRGYEQYF
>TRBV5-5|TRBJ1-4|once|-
TGTGCCAGCAGCCTCAGGGGCGGGGGAGAAAAACTGTTTTTT
CASSLRGGGEKLFF
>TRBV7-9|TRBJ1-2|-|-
TGTGCCAGCAGCACTCAGACAGGACTCTATGGCTACACCTTC
CASSTQTGLYGYTF
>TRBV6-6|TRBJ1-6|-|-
TGTGCCAGCAGTTACTCGTTGGCGACCACTTTACCCCTCCACTTT
CASSYSLATTLPLHF
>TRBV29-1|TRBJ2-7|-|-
TGCAGCGTTGTAGGAAGACGCGGGACCTACGAGCAGTACTTC
CSVVGRRGTYEQYF
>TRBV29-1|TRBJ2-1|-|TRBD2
TGCAGCGCCCAGACTAGCGGGATGTACAATGAGCAGTTCTTC
CSAQTSGMYNEQFF
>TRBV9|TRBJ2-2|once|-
TGTGCCAGCAGCGTAACGTTGGGGAACACCGGGGAGCTGTTTTTT
CASSVTLGNTGELFF
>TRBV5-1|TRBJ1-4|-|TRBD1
TGCGCCAGCAGCTCCTACCCGACAGGGGGAAGAGTAAAACTGTTTTTT
CASSSYPTGGRVKLFF
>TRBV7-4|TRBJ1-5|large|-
TGTGCCAGCAGCACACCGGGCCCTAGCAATCAGCCCCAGCATTTT
CASSTPGPSNQPQHF
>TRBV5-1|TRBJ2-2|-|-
TGCGCCAGCAGCCCGGGATGGGGGGCGAACACCGGGGAGCTGTTTTTT
CASSPGWGANTGELFF
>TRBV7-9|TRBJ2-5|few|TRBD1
TGTGCCAGCAGCTTAGTTGACAGGGGGTTCCAAGAGACCCAGTACTTC
CASSLVDRGFQETQYF
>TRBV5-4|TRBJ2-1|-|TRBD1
TGTGCCAGCACCGATAAGGGGACAGGGGGCTACAATGAGCAGTTCTTC
CASTDKGTGGYNEQFF
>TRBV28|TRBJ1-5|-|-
TGTGCCAGCAGGACAGCCAATCAGCCCCAGCATTTT
CASRTANQPQHF
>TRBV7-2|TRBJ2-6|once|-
TGTGCCAGCAGCCTTGGACTCTCTGGGGCCAACGTCCTGACTTTC
CASSLGLSGANVLTF
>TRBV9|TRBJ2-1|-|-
TGTGCCAGCAGCGTAGGGGGGGTAAGGTTTGATGAGCAGTTCTTC
CASSVGGVRFDEQFF
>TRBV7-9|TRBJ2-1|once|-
TGTGCCAGCAGCCCGGCCGGGGACTACAATGAGCAGTTCTTC
CASSPAGDYNEQFF
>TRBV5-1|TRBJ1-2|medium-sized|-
TGCGCCAGCAGCGCCGACAGAGAAATCTATGGCTACACCTTC
CASSADREIYGYTF
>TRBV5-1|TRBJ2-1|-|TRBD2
TGCGCCAGCAGCTTGGTTGGCGGGAGAATCAACAATGAGCAGTTCTTC
CASSLVGGRINNEQFF
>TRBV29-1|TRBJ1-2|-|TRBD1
TGCAGCTTCCGGGACAGGGCCGAGGGGCCCTATGGCTACACCTTC
CSFRDRAEGPYGYTF
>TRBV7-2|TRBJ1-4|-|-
TGTGCCAGCAGCCCTTTTTGGGGGGGTCCTAATGAAAAACTGTTTTTT
CASSPFWGGPNEKLFF
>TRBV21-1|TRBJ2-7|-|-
TGTGCCAGCAGCAAACTAAGGCACTACGAGCAGTACTTC
CASSKLRHYEQYF
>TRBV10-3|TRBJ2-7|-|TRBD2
TGTGCCATTAGGAGGCGGGAGGGCAACGAGCAGTACTTC
CAIRRREGNEQYF
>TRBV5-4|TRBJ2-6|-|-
TGTGCCAGCAGCTTGAAGTGGGGTAGGGCCAACGTCCTGACTTTC
CASSLKWGRANVLTF
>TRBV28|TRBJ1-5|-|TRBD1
TGTGCCAGCAGTCCAAGGACAGGGCGGACCTCCCAAAGTAGTAGCAATCAGCCCCAGCATTTT
CASSPRTGRTSQSSSNQPQHF
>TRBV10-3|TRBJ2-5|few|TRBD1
TGTGCCATCAGTTCTCCGGGACAGGGGGTCGCCACCCAGACCCAGTACTTC
CAISSPGQGVATQTQYF
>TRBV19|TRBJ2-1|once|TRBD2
TGTGCCAGTAGTATCACGGGAGGGCCTTACAATGAGCAGTTCTTC
CASSITGGPYNEQFF
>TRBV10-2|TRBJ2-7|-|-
TGCGCCAGCAGTGGGGGGGCCTCCCAGGCCTACGAGCAGTACTTC
CASSGGASQAYEQYF
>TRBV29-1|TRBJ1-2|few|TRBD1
TGCAGCGTTGGACGGACAGGTGGCTACACCTTC
CSVGRTGGYTF
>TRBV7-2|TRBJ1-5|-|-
TGTGCCAGCAGCTTAGAGTTTCACAATCAGCCCCAGCATTTT
CASSLEFHNQPQHF
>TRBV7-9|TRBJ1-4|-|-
TGTGCCAGCAGCCTTGGAGAATCGGTCGGCGAAAAACTGTTTTTT
CASSLGESVGEKLFF
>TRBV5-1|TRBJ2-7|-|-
TGCGCCAGCAGCTTGGGGGTGCACTACGAGCAGTACTTC
CASSLGVHYEQYF
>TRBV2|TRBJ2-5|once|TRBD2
TGTGCCAGCACCCCTAGCGGGGGAGAGGAAGAGACCCAGTACTTC
CASTPSGGEEETQYF
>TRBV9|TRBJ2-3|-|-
TGTGCCAGCTCCTGGGCTAGCGGCACAGATACGCAGTATTTT
CASSWASGTDTQYF